The 30 T cell receptor beta chains presented below share a single source sample, sequenced in a study of T cells in Graves' hyperthyroidism and ophthalmopathy. RNA transcripts gave rise to amplified TCR beta CDR3 regions. The HTBI set primed first-round TCR CDR3 RT-PCR. Using its own MiXCR run on the multiplex PCR reads, TCRdb lists one record per CDR3 protein. The sample holds 660,000 or so distinct CDR3 sequences, about 20% seen once. Input material: blood. These receptors came from a young man with Graves' ophthalmopathy.

This clonotype was observed a few times. The chain uses TRBV30 and TRBJ2-3; 8 nucleotides agree with TRBD2. The ends lost 2 bases at V and 3 bases at J; junction bases unmatched: 4. CDR1 and CDR2 (germline): GTSNPN, SVGIG (reference sequence). This CDR3 contains 14 residues. CDR3 DNA sequence: TGTGCCTGGAGTACGGGAGGGCCAACAGATACGCAGTATTTT. The encoded protein is CAWSTGGPTDTQYF.

This clonotype has only a few counts. This rearrangement joins TRBV6-1 to TRBJ1-2, with D perhaps TRBD1 (6 bases). The germline V gene has CDR1 MNHNS and CDR2 SASEGT. V was cut by 3 bases and J by 7 bases, with 15 bases left in between. This CDR3 is built from 14 residues. The CDR3 reads CASSEGNRVGGYTF. The CDR3 nucleotides read TGTGCCAGCAGTGAGGGGAACAGGGTAGGTGGCTACACCTTC.

This clonotype was observed many times. The V and J genes are TRBV6-2 or TRBV6-3 and TRBJ1-2; D not resolved. V lost 6 bases and J 4 bases, leaving 18 bases between the germline ends. CDR3 length: 15 amino acids. The germline V gene has CDR1 MNHEY and CDR2 SVGEGT. The chain's CDR3 is CASRLRDGRLYGYTF. CDR3 nucleotides: TGTGCCAGCAGGCTCCGCGACGGAAGACTCTATGGCTACACCTTC.

The table lists this clonotype with many counts. V usage is TRBV2 and J usage is TRBJ2-7, with 8 bases lining up with TRBD2. Germline CDR1 reads SNHLY; CDR2 reads FYNNEI. The CDR3 loop spans 14 amino acids. V trimming: 4 bases; J trimming: 1 base; junction bases outside the gene matches: 3. The CDR3 nucleotides read TGTGCCAGCAGTGGAACTAGCGGTTCCTACGAGCAGTACTTC. Translated, it gives CASSGTSGSYEQYF.

This clonotype was counted many times. V and J are TRBV20-1 and TRBJ1-1; 10 bases line up with TRBD1. This CDR3 is built from 15 residues. Trimming took 5 bases from V and 5 from J; bases not matched to a gene: 11. Germline loops: CDR1 DFQATT, CDR2 SNEGSKA (reference sequence). This chain's CDR3 is CSAPRVGTGETEAFF. CDR3 DNA sequence: TGCAGTGCTCCCAGGGTGGGGACAGGGGAAACTGAAGCTTTCTTT.

This clonotype was observed a handful of times. This chain connects TRBV5-1 to TRBJ2-5, with D unresolved. V lost 0 bases, J lost 5 bases, and 23 bases lay in between. The CDR3 contains 18 residues. CDR1 SGHRS and CDR2 YFSETQ come from the germline V gene. CDR3 sequence (DNA): TGCGCCAGCAGCTTGGGGTCTCATCAAAGGACGAATTGGGAGACCCAGTACTTC. Protein: CASSLGSHQRTNWETQYF.

The genes are TRBV11-2 and TRBJ1-5; D remains unclear. Per germline, CDR1 SGHAT and CDR2 FQNNGV. The V end lost 5 bases, the J end lost 4 bases, and 21 bases lay between the germline ends. The length of the CDR3 is 17 residues. The CDR3 DNA reads as TGTGCCAGCAGCATAATAGCGGGGAATGTAGGTAATCAGCCCCAGCATTTT. This gives the protein CASSIIAGNVGNQPQHF.

This chain links TRBV4-1 with TRBJ2-1; perhaps TRBD2 as D (6 bases). V shed 0 bases and J shed 7 bases, with 13 bases lying between them. The CDR3 runs 15 residues. In germline, CDR1 is MGHRA, CDR2 YSYEKL. The DNA of the CDR3 is TGCGCCAGCAGCCAAGAACTAGCCCTTCTTAATGAGCAGTTCTTC. Its protein is CASSQELALLNEQFF.

Regarding this clonotype: The junction differs from germline at one of its ends, possibly a read error. This chain joins TRBV4-3 and TRBJ2-7; D may be TRBD1 or TRBD2 (5 bases each). CDR1 is LGHNA and CDR2 is YSLEER in the germline V gene. This CDR3 spans 13 amino acids. The CDR3 region has the DNA TGCGCCGGCAGCCCCCGGGGCGTAGCCGAGCAGTACTTC. Its translation: CAGSPRGVAEQYF.

This clonotype appeared many times. This chain joins TRBV5-1 and TRBJ1-1; TRBD1 might be the D (5 bases). The CDR3 extends over 15 amino acids. Germline values: CDR1 SGHRS, CDR2 YFSETQ. Trimming cost V 1 base and J 5 bases, with 15 bases left between them. This CDR3 reads CASSLHEGIETEAFF. CDR3 bases: TGCGCCAGCAGCTTGCATGAGGGGATTGAAACTGAAGCTTTCTTT. The whole variable domain, remainder taken from reference TRBV5-1 and TRBJ1-1, is KAGVTQTPRYLIKTRGQQVTLSCSPISGHRSVSWYQQTPGQGLQFLFEYFSETQRNKGNFPGRFSGRQFSNSRSEMNVSTLELGDSALYLCASSLHEGIETEAFFGQGTRLTVV.

The chain joins TRBV29-1 to TRBJ2-5, with D possibly matching TRBD2 (7 bases). CDR3 length: 14 amino acids. Germline V gene lookup returns CDR1 SQVTM and CDR2 ANQGSEA. Trimming cost V 4 bases and J 4 bases, with 16 bases left between them. The CDR3, as DNA: TGCAGCGTTGTGGCGGAGGGGGGGCCAGAGACCCAGTACTTC. This sequence encodes CSVVAEGGPETQYF.

Here the CDR3 reads CASSQDRDSPFYEQYF. As DNA, the CDR3 is TGCGCCAGCAGCCAAGATCGGGACTCCCCTTTCTACGAGCAGTACTTC. The chain links TRBV4-3 to TRBJ2-7, with a weak D call TRBD2 (6 bases). The CDR3 contains 16 residues. V gave up 0 bases and J gave up 3 bases, with 15 bases separating them. CDR1 is LGHNA, CDR2 YSLEER, per germline.

This clonotype turned up a few times. This chain uses TRBV11-2 with TRBJ2-2; perhaps TRBD2 as D (6 bases). This CDR3 has 14 residues. CDR1 SGHAT and CDR2 FQNNGV come from the germline V gene. V was trimmed by 1 base and J by 7 bases, leaving 10 bases between them. The chain's CDR3 is CASSLVRGLGELFF. CDR3 bases: TGTGCCAGCAGCTTAGTAAGGGGACTCGGGGAGCTGTTTTTT.

In this sample, this clonotype turned up once. The gene calls are TRBV28 and TRBJ2-5; 10 positions match TRBD1. With 9 bases clipped from V and 4 bases from J, the junction kept 11 bases outside the gene matches. Per germline, CDR1 MDHEN and CDR2 SYDVKM. The CDR3 runs to 15 residues. CDR3 amino acids: CASSSYDRGRETQYF. The CDR3 nucleotides are TGTGCCAGTAGTAGCTACGACAGGGGGCGAGAGACCCAGTACTTC.

The rearrangement links TRBV9 to TRBJ1-2, with TRBD1 matching over 10 bases. The CDR3 contains 17 residues. Per germline, CDR1 SGDLS and CDR2 YYNGEE. Trimming at V came to 4 bases and at J to 4 bases, leaving 13 bases not matched to a gene. The CDR3 sequence: CASSRTAGTGVVYGYTF. The CDR3, as DNA: TGTGCCAGCAGCAGAACGGCCGGGACAGGGGTTGTCTATGGCTACACCTTC.

This chain joins TRBV7-9 and TRBJ2-3, with D maybe TRBD2 (6 bases). V was clipped by 4 bases and J by 0 bases, with 11 bases between them. Germline V lookup: CDR1 SEHNR, CDR2 FQNEAQ (reference sequence). This CDR3 has 15 residues. CDR3 region: CASSWDSGSTDTQYF. CDR3 nucleotide sequence: TGTGCCAGCAGCTGGGACTCCGGAAGCACAGATACGCAGTATTTT.

In this sample, this clonotype turned up many times. The chain recombines TRBV11-2 with TRBJ2-5; 8 bases line up with TRBD1. The germline V gene encodes CDR1 SGHAT and CDR2 FQNNGV. V lost 1 base, J lost 3 bases, and 4 bases stayed unmatched. This CDR3 region has 15 residues. For the CDR3, the DNA is TGTGCCAGCAGCTTAGGATTGACAGGGGAAGAGACCCAGTACTTC. Translated, it gives CASSLGLTGEETQYF.

The genes are TRBV29-1 and TRBJ2-5, with D unresolved. CDR1 is SQVTM and CDR2 is ANQGSEA in the germline V gene. V was clipped by 3 bases and J by 2 bases, with 10 bases between them. The CDR3 has 13 residues. The CDR3 sequence: CSVEQKAQETQYF. As DNA, the CDR3 is TGCAGCGTTGAGCAGAAGGCGCAAGAGACCCAGTACTTC.

This rearrangement joins TRBV5-5 to TRBJ2-7, with D tentatively TRBD1 or TRBD2 (5 bases each). The CDR3 loop spans 14 amino acids. Germline-derived CDR1 and CDR2 are SGHKS and YYEKEE (reference sequence). Trimming removed 4 bases at V and 6 bases at J, with 17 bases between. CDR3 sequence (DNA): TGTGCCAGCAGCAGAGGGGCGGACCCCTCCGAGCAGTACTTC. Amino acids: CASSRGADPSEQYF.

This clonotype was seen at least ten times. The gene calls are TRBV12-3 or TRBV12-4 and TRBJ1-1; 10 positions agree with TRBD1. The J segment lost 0 bases and the V segment lost 1 base, leaving 2 bases of the junction unmatched. The CDR3 is made up of 16 amino acids. CDR3 amino acids: CASSLETGGLNTEAFF. CDR3 nucleotides: TGTGCCAGCAGTTTAGAGACAGGGGGCCTGAACACTGAAGCTTTCTTT.

The sample holds many counts of this clonotype. The rearrangement joins TRBV7-2 to TRBJ2-7; 7 bases fit TRBD2. Trimming removed 3 bases from V and 0 bases from J; junction bases left unmatched: 5. Germline CDR1 SGHTA, CDR2 FQGNSA. CDR3 length equals 15 residues. The CDR3 loop is CASSFREGFSYEQYF. Written as DNA, the CDR3 is TGTGCCAGCAGCTTTAGGGAGGGGTTCTCCTACGAGCAGTACTTC.

This clonotype was seen many times. The gene calls are TRBV11-2 and TRBJ2-5; D gene unclear. The germline CDR1 and CDR2 sequences are SGHAT and FQNNGV. CDR3 size: 15 residues. Between the trimmed V and J ends, which lost 1 base and 1 base, there was a span of 10 bases. The CDR3 nucleotides read TGTGCCAGCAGCTTAGTAGGGCAGGTCCAAGAGACCCAGTACTTC. Protein: CASSLVGQVQETQYF.

The rearrangement joins TRBV6-2 or TRBV6-3 to TRBJ2-6, with D possibly TRBD2 on 7 matching bases. The V gene's germline CDR1 is MNHEY and CDR2 SVGEGT. The CDR3 runs 18 residues. Trimming pared 0 bases from V and 2 bases from J, leaving 14 bases between. In DNA, the CDR3 is TGTGCCAGCAGTTACTCGGGGGGGCGAGGCCCTGGGGCCAACGTCCTGACTTTC. Its protein product is CASSYSGGRGPGANVLTF.

This clonotype was found a few times. The V gene is TRBV9, the J gene TRBJ1-3, with a possible D match to TRBD1 (6 bases). Germline CDR1 and CDR2: SGDLS and YYNGEE. The CDR3 covers 15 residues. V was shortened by 1 base and J by 2 bases, with 10 bases between the two germline ends. The CDR3 here is CASSVLTGPGNTIYF. For the CDR3, the DNA is TGTGCCAGCAGCGTATTAACAGGGCCTGGAAACACCATATATTTT.

Only a few counts were recorded for this clonotype. V is TRBV4-1 and J is TRBJ2-3; D possibly uses TRBD1 or TRBD2 (5 bases each). Germline V gene data show CDR1 as MGHRA and CDR2 as YSYEKL. The CDR3 is made up of 15 amino acids. Trimming pared 1 base from V and 1 base from J, leaving 9 bases between. The chain's CDR3 is CASSQGPGRTDTQYF. Here the CDR3 DNA reads TGCGCCAGCAGCCAAGGTCCGGGGCGCACAGATACGCAGTATTTT.

This clonotype was detected only a few times. V and J are TRBV27 and TRBJ1-2, with D unclear. V gave up 3 bases and J gave up 0 bases, with 5 bases separating them. From germline, CDR1 is MNHEY and CDR2 SMNVEV (reference sequence). This CDR3 is built from 13 residues. The CDR3 reads CASSLFPNYGYTF. The DNA for the CDR3 is TGTGCCAGCAGTTTGTTTCCTAACTATGGCTACACCTTC.

This clonotype has only a few counts. This chain connects TRBV19 to TRBJ2-1; D unresolved. V was trimmed by 1 base and J by 7 bases, leaving 14 bases between them. CDR3 length: 15 residues. Germline-derived CDR1 and CDR2 are LNHDA and SQIVND (reference sequence). CDR3 residues: CASSIGAARGNEQFF. CDR3 in DNA: TGTGCCAGTAGTATAGGGGCAGCCCGTGGAAATGAGCAGTTCTTC.

The chain recombines TRBV28 with TRBJ1-2; 9 nucleotides line up with TRBD1. The CDR3 is made up of 16 amino acids. Trimming took 5 bases from V and 4 from J; bases not matched to a gene: 11. Germline values: CDR1 MDHEN, CDR2 SYDVKM. CDR3 region: CASSPPGGQGVYGYTF. CDR3 coding DNA: TGTGCCAGCAGTCCCCCGGGGGGACAGGGCGTCTATGGCTACACCTTC.

The V and J genes are TRBV5-1 and TRBJ1-6; D is perhaps TRBD1 (5 bases). This CDR3 has 15 amino acids. Germline V gene sequence: CDR1 SGHRS, CDR2 YFSETQ. Between the trimmed V and J ends, which lost 0 bases and 8 bases, there was a span of 12 bases. The CDR3: CASSLVPGRYSPLHF. The CDR3 DNA reads TGCGCCAGCAGCTTGGTGCCAGGGAGGTATTCACCCCTCCACTTT.

The V call is TRBV29-1, the J call TRBJ2-2; 11 bases fit TRBD1. With 8 bases clipped from V and 7 bases from J, the junction kept 6 bases outside the gene matches. CDR3 length: 13 amino acids. Looked up from germline, CDR1 is SQVTM and CDR2 is ANQGSEA. CDR3 region: CSTGQGAYGELFF. The CDR3, as DNA: TGCAGCACCGGACAGGGGGCGTACGGGGAGCTGTTTTTT.